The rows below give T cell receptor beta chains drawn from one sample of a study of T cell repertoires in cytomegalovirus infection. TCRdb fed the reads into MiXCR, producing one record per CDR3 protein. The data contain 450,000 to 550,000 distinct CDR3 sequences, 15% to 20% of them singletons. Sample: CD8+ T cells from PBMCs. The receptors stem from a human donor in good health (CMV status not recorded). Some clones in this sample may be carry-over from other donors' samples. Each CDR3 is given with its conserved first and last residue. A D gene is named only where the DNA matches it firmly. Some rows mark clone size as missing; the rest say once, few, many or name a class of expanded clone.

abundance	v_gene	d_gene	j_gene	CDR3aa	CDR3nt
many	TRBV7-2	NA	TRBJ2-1	CASSLIQSGSSYNEQFF	TGTGCCAGCAGCTTAATCCAGTCCGGGAGCTCCTACAATGAGCAGTTCTTC
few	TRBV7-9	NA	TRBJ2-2	CASRTGTNGELFF	TGTGCCAGCAGAACAGGGACTAACGGGGAGCTGTTTTTT
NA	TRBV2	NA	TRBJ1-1	CASIGGATEAFF	TGTGCCAGCATCGGAGGCGCCACTGAAGCTTTCTTT
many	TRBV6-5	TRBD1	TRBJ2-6	CASSYGTGDSGANVLTF	TGTGCCAGCAGTTATGGGACAGGGGACTCTGGGGCCAACGTCCTGACTTTC
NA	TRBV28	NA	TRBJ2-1	CASSPPGRRATEQFF	TGTGCCAGCAGCCCACCGGGACGGAGGGCCACTGAGCAGTTCTTC
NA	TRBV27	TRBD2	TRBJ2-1	CASSLSPSGGEQFF	TGTGCCAGCAGTTTGTCCCCGTCGGGAGGTGAGCAGTTCTTC
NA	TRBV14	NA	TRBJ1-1	CASSQDWGGLNTEAFF	TGTGCCAGCAGCCAAGATTGGGGCGGACTGAACACTGAAGCTTTCTTT
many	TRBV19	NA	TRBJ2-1	CASSIGIEQFF	TGTGCCAGTAGTATTGGCATTGAGCAGTTCTTC
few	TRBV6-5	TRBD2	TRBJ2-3	CASSKRTSADTQYF	TGTGCCAGCAGTAAACGGACTAGCGCGGATACGCAGTATTTT
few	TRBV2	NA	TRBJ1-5	CASSESYGSNQPQHF	TGTGCCAGCAGTGAAAGTTACGGTAGCAATCAGCCCCAGCATTTT
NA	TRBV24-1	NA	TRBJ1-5	CATSDSYYRGNQPQHF	TGTGCCACCAGTGACTCCTACTACAGGGGCAATCAGCCCCAGCATTTT
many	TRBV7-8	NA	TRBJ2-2	CASSHGTPDTGELFF	TGTGCCAGCAGCCACGGGACACCTGACACCGGGGAGCTGTTTTTT
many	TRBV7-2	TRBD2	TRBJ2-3	CASSLSRRLAGFTDTQYF	TGTGCCAGCAGCTTATCTAGGCGACTAGCGGGATTCACAGATACGCAGTATTTT
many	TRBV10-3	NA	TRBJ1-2	CAISDQGGHYGYTF	TGTGCCATCAGTGACCAGGGTGGGCACTATGGCTACACCTTC
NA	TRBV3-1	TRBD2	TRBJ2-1	CASTAGERGYVDEQFF	TGTGCCAGCACCGCGGGTGAGCGGGGGTATGTTGATGAGCAGTTCTTC
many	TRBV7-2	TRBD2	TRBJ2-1	CASSRDLGLASTNEQFF	TGTGCCAGCAGTCGAGATCTCGGACTAGCGAGTACCAATGAGCAGTTCTTC
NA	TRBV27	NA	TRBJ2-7	CASSPDLSYEQYF	TGTGCCAGCAGCCCCGACCTGTCCTACGAGCAGTACTTC
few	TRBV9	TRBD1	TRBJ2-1	CASSDSGQGKQFF	TGTGCCAGCAGCGACTCCGGACAGGGGAAGCAGTTCTTC
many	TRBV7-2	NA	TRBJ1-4	CASSLGLRGSVREKLFF	TGTGCCAGCAGCTTAGGCCTCAGGGGCTCTGTTCGTGAAAAACTGTTTTTT
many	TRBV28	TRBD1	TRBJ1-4	CASSLRQGAANEKLFF	TGTGCCAGCAGTTTAAGACAGGGGGCGGCTAATGAAAAACTGTTTTTT
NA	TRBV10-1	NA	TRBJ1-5	CASSAGGSQPQHF	TGCGCCAGCAGTGCGGGGGGAAGTCAGCCCCAGCATTTT
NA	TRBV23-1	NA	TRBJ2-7	CASSQPDLSF	TGCGCCAGCAGTCAACCGGACCTCTCGTTC
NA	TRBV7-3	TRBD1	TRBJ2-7	CASSLEQGNSEQYF	TGTGCCAGCAGCTTAGAACAGGGGAACTCCGAGCAGTACTTC
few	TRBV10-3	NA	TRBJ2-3	CAISTEGTDTQYF	TGTGCCATCAGCACGGAGGGGACAGATACGCAGTATTTT
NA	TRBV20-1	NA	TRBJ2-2	CSIWGDHGTGELFF	TGCAGTATTTGGGGGGACCACGGCACCGGGGAGCTGTTTTTT
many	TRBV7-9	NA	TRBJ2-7	CASSLARDISYEQYF	TGTGCCAGCAGCTTAGCGCGGGACATTTCCTACGAGCAGTACTTC
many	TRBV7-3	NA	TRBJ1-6	CASSLNPGDNSPLHF	TGTGCCAGCAGCTTAAACCCAGGCGATAATTCACCCCTCCACTTT
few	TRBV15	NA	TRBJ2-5	CATSRARGRGETQYF	TGTGCCACCAGCAGAGCCCGGGGGCGAGGAGAGACCCAGTACTTC
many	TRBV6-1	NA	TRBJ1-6	CASTEMASRAYNSPLHF	TGTGCCAGCACCGAAATGGCCTCCCGGGCCTATAATTCACCCCTCCACTTT
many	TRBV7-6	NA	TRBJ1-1	CASSAGANTEAFF	TGTGCCAGCAGCGCCGGTGCGAACACTGAAGCTTTCTTT
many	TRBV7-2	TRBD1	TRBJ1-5	CASSLTFSTGAQPQHF	TGTGCCAGCAGCTTAACCTTTTCGACAGGGGCTCAGCCCCAGCATTTT
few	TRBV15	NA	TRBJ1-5	CATSIAVSPWEPQHF	TGTGCCACCAGCATTGCGGTTAGCCCGTGGGAGCCCCAGCATTTT
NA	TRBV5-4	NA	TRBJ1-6	CASTVGTGGQSPLHF	TGTGCCAGCACCGTGGGGACGGGGGGACAATCACCCCTCCACTTT
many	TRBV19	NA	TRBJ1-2	CATVGGFYGYTF	TGTGCCACTGTGGGCGGATTCTATGGCTACACCTTC
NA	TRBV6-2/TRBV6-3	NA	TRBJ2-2	CASGFLRGPGGELFF	TGTGCCAGCGGTTTCCTCCGGGGGCCGGGCGGGGAGCTGTTTTTT
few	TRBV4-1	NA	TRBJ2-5	CASSQGLRGETQYF	TGCGCCAGCAGCCAAGGCCTCAGGGGAGAGACCCAGTACTTC
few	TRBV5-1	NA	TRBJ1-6	CASSFYGISDFNSPLHF	TGCGCCAGCAGCTTTTATGGGATCTCCGACTTTAATTCACCCCTCCACTTT
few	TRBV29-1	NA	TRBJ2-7	CSVEGRGTGTTYEQYF	TGCAGCGTTGAAGGGAGGGGGACCGGGACTACCTACGAGCAGTACTTC
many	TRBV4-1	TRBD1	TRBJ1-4	CASSQAGTENEKLFF	TGCGCCAGCAGCCAAGCCGGGACAGAGAATGAAAAACTGTTTTTT
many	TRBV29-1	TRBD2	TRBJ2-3	CSVGEPPLAGGPGTQYF	TGCAGCGTTGGTGAACCTCCACTAGCGGGAGGGCCGGGTACGCAGTATTTT
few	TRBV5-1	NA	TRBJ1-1	CASSLAWGSVNTEAFF	TGCGCCAGCAGCTTGGCCTGGGGCTCAGTGAACACTGAAGCTTTCTTT
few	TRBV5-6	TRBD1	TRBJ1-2	CASSPRQGYGYTF	TGTGCCAGCAGCCCACGACAGGGGTACGGCTACACCTTC
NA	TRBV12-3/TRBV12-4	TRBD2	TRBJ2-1	CASAEASGGGDEQFF	TGTGCCAGCGCTGAGGCTAGCGGGGGGGGGGATGAGCAGTTCTTC
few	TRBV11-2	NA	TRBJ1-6	CASSPWAVRDSPLHF	TGTGCCAGCAGCCCGTGGGCCGTGAGGGATTCACCCCTCCACTTT
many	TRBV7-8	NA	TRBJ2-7	CASSFLRQGATYEQYF	TGTGCCAGCAGCTTCCTACGTCAGGGTGCTACCTACGAGCAGTACTTC
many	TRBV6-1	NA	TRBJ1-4	CASRVDINEKLFF	TGTGCCAGCAGAGTCGACATTAATGAAAAACTGTTTTTT
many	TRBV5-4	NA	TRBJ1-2	CASSPSNYGYTF	TGTGCCAGCAGCCCCTCTAACTATGGCTACACCTTC
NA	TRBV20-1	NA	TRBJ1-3	CSARLRGGNTIYF	TGCAGTGCACGTCTCCGAGGCGGAAACACCATATATTTT
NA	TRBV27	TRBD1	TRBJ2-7	CASSLSGRGTGWYEQYF	TGTGCCAGCAGTTTATCGGGGCGGGGGACAGGGTGGTACGAGCAGTACTTC
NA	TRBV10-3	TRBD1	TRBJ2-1	CAISTPGTDSSYNEQFF	TGTGCCATCAGCACACCCGGGACAGATAGCTCCTACAATGAGCAGTTCTTC
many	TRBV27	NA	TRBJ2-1	CASCPVRVEGSEQFF	TGTGCCAGCTGCCCGGTAAGGGTCGAAGGGAGTGAGCAGTTCTTC
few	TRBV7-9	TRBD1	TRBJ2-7	CASSLLQGANEQYF	TGTGCCAGCAGCCTGCTCCAGGGGGCCAACGAGCAGTACTTC
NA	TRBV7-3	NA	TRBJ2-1	CASSLRGSVMLDEQFF	TGTGCCAGCAGCTTAAGGGGTAGCGTGATGTTGGATGAGCAGTTCTTC